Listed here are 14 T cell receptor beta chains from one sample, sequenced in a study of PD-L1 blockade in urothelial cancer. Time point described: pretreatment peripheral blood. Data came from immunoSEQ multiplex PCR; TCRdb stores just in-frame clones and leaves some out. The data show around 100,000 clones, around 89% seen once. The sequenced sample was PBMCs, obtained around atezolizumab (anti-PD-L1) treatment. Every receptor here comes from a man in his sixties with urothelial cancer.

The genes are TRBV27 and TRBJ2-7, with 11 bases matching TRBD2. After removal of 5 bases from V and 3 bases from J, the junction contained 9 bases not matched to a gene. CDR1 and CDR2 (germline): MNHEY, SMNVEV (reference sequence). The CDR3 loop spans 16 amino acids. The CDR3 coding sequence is TGTGCCAGCAGTCCGGGACTAGCGGTCATATACTACGAGCAGTACTTC. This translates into CASSPGLAVIYYEQYF.

The CDR3 sequence is CASSLAGTDGYTF. In DNA, the CDR3 is TGTGCCAGCAGCTTAGCGGGGACAGATGGCTACACCTTC. V usage is TRBV7-2 and J usage is TRBJ1-2, with 7 bases identical to TRBD1. Germline V gene lookup returns CDR1 SGHTA and CDR2 FQGNSA. V was pared by 0 bases and J by 6 bases, with 1 base of the junction left unmatched. CDR3 length equals 13 residues.

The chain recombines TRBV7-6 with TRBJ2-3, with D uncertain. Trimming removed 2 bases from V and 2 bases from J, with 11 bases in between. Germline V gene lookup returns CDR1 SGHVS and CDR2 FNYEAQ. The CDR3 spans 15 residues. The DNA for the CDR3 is TGTGCCAGCAGCTTACAACAGACATACACAGATACGCAGTATTTT. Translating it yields CASSLQQTYTDTQYF.

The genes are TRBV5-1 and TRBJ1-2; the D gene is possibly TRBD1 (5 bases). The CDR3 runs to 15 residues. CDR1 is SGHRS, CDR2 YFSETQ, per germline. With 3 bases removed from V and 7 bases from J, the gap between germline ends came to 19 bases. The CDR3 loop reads CASSWTDGGRGGYTF. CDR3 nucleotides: TGCGCCAGCAGCTGGACGGACGGGGGACGCGGTGGCTACACCTTC.

CDR3 region: CASSTGQGSYEQYF. In nucleotides, the CDR3 is TGCGCCAGCAGCACCGGACAGGGTTCCTACGAGCAGTACTTC. J is TRBJ2-7 and V is TRBV5-1; 8 bases are a match to TRBD1. The CDR3 is 14 amino acids. Trimming at V came to 4 bases and at J to 1 base, leaving 4 bases not matched to a gene. The V gene's germline CDR1 is SGHRS and CDR2 YFSETQ. Supplemented by reference TRBV5-1 and TRBJ2-7, the full variable domain reads KAGVTQTPRYLIKTRGQQVTLSCSPISGHRSVSWYQQTPGQGLQFLFEYFSETQRNKGNFPGRFSGRQFSNSRSEMNVSTLELGDSALYLCASSTGQGSYEQYFGPGTRLTVT.

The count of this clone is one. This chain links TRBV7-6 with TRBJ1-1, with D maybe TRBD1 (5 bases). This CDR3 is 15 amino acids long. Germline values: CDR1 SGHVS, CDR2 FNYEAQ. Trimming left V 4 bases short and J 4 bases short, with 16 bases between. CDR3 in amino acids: CASSSSGEVSTEAFF. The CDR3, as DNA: TGTGCCAGCAGCTCCTCGGGGGAAGTCTCCACTGAAGCTTTCTTT.

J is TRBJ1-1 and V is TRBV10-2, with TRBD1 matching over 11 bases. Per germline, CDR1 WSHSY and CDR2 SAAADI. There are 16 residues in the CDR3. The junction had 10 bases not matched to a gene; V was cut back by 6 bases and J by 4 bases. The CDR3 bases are TGCGCCAGCAGACTGGGACAGGGGGTTTTGGGCACTGAAGCTTTCTTT. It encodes CASRLGQGVLGTEAFF.

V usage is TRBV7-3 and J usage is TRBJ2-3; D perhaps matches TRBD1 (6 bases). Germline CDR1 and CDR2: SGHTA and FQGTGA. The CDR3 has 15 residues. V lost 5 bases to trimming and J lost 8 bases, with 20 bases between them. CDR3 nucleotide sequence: TGTGCCAGCAGCATAGGACAGTCGGGACCGGGTACGCAGTATTTT. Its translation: CASSIGQSGPGTQYF.

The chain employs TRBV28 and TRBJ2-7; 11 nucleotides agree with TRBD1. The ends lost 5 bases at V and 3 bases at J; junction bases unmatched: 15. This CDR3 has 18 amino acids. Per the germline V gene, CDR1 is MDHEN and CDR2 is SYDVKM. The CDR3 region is CASSPPYSTGTGGYEQYF. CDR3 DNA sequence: TGTGCCAGCAGTCCTCCGTACAGTACCGGGACAGGGGGCTACGAGCAGTACTTC. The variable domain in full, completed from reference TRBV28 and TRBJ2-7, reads DVKVTQSSRYLVKRTGEKVFLECVQDMDHENMFWYRQDPGLGLRLIYFSYDVKMKEKGDIPEGYSVSREKKERFSLILESASTNQTSMYLCASSPPYSTGTGGYEQYFGPGTRLTVT.

CDR3 sequence reads: CASSLDQGAGTEAFF. The DNA for the CDR3 is TGTGCCAGCAGCTTGGACCAGGGGGCGGGCACTGAAGCTTTCTTT. The gene calls are TRBV11-2 and TRBJ1-1; 8 positions agree with TRBD1. The CDR3 consists of 15 residues. From germline, CDR1 is SGHAT and CDR2 FQNNGV. Germline trimming cut 3 bases from V and 4 bases from J; bases unmatched to any gene: 7.

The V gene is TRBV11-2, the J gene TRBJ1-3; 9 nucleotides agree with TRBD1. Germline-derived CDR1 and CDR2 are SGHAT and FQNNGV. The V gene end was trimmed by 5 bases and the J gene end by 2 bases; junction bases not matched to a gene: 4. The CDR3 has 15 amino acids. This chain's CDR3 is CASSTRQGAGNTIYF. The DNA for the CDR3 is TGTGCCAGCAGCACCCGACAGGGGGCTGGAAACACCATATATTTT.

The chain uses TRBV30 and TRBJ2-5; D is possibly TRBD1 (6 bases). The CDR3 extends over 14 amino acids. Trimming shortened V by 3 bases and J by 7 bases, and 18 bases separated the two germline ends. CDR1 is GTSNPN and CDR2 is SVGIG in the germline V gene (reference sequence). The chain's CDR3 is CAWSLRTERRTQYF. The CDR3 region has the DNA TGTGCCTGGAGCCTTCGGACAGAGCGCCGGACCCAGTACTTC.

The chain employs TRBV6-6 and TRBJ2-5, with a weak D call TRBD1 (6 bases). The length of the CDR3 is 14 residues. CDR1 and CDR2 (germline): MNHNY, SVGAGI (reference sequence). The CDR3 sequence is CASWGHEPEETQYF. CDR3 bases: TGTGCGTCGTGGGGACACGAACCCGAAGAGACCCAGTACTTC.

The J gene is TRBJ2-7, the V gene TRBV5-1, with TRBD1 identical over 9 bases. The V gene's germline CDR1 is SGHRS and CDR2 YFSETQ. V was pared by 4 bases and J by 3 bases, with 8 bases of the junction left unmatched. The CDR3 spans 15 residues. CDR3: CASSTGQGLGYEQYF. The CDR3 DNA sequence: TGCGCCAGCAGCACCGGACAGGGGCTGGGCTACGAGCAGTACTTC.